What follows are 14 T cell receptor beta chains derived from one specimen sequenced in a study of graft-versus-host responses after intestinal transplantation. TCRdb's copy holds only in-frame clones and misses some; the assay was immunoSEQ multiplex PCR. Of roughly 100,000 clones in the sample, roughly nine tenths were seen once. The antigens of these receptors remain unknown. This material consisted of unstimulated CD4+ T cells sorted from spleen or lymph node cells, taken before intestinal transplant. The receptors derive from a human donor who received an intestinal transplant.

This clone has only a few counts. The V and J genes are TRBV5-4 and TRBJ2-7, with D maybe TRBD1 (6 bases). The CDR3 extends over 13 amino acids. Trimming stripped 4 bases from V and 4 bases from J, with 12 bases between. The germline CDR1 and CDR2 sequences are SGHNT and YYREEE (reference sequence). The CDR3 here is CASSHIQGYEQYF. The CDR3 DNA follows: TGTGCCAGCAGCCACATACAGGGATACGAGCAGTACTTC. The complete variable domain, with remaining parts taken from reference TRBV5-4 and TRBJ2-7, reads ETGVTQSPTHLIKTRGQQVTLRCSSQSGHNTVSWYQQALGQGPQFIFQYYREEENGRGNFPPRFSGLQFPNYSSELNVNALELDDSALYLCASSHIQGYEQYFGPGTRLTVT.

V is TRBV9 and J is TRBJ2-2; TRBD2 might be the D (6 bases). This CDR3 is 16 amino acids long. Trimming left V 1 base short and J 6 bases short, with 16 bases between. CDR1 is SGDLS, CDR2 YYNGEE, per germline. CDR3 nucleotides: TGTGCCAGCAGCGTATCTGGCGGGGTTGCGGCCGGGGAGCTGTTTTTT. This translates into CASSVSGGVAAGELFF. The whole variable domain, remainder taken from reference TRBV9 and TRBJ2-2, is DSGVTQTPKHLITATGQRVTLRCSPRSGDLSVYWYQQSLDQGLQFLIQYYNGEERAKGNILERFSAQQFPDLHSELNLSSLELGDSALYFCASSVSGGVAAGELFFGEGSRLTVL.

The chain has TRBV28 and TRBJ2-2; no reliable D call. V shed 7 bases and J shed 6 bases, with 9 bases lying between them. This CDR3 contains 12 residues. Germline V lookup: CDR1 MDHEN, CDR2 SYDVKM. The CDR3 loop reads CASTYQAGELFF. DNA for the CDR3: TGTGCCAGCACCTACCAAGCCGGGGAGCTGTTTTTT.

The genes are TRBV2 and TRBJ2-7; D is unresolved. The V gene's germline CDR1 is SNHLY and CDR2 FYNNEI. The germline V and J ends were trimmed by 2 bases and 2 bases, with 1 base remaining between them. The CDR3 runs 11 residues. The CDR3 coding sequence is TGTGCCAGCAGTGAACCCTACGAGCAGTACTTC. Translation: CASSEPYEQYF.

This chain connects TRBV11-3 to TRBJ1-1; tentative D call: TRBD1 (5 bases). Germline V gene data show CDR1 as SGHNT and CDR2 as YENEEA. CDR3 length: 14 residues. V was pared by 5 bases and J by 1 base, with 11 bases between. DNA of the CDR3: TGTGCCAGCAGCGCCGGGACGGCGAACACTGAAGCTTTCTTT. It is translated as CASSAGTANTEAFF.

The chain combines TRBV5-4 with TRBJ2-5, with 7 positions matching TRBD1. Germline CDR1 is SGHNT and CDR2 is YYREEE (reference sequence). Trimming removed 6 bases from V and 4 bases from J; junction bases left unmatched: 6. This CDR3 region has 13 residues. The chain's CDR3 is CASTSTGSETQYF. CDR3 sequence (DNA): TGTGCCAGCACGTCGACAGGGTCAGAGACCCAGTACTTC.

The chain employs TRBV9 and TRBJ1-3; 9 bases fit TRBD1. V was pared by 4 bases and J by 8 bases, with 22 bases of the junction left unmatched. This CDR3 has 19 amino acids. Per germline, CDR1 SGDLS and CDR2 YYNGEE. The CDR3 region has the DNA TGTGCCAGCAGCAAACCGGGACAGGGAATGGGCTCGTATGGGGACACCATATATTTT. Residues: CASSKPGQGMGSYGDTIYF.

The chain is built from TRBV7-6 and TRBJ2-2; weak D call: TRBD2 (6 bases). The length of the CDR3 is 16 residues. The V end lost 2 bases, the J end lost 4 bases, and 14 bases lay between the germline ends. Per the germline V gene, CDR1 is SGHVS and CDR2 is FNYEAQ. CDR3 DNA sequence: TGTGCCAGCAGCTTACCTCCGGGACTTATCACCGGGGAGCTGTTTTTT. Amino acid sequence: CASSLPPGLITGELFF. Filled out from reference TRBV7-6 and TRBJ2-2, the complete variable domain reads GAGVSQSPRYKVTKRGQDVALRCDPISGHVSLYWYRQALGQGPEFLTYFNYEAQQDKSGLPNDRFSAERPEGSISTLTIQRTEQRDSAMYRCASSLPPGLITGELFFGEGSRLTVL.

CDR3 loop: CASSRQTNSGTGNTEAFF. CDR3 DNA sequence: TGCGCCAGCAGCCGGCAAACAAACTCAGGGACAGGGAACACTGAAGCTTTCTTT. The J gene is TRBJ1-1, the V gene TRBV5-1; 8 bases align to TRBD1. V shed 4 bases, J shed 1 base, and the junction held 15 bases outside the gene matches. Germline V gene sequence: CDR1 SGHRS, CDR2 YFSETQ. CDR3 length: 18 amino acids.

The CDR3 region has the DNA TGTGCCAGCAGCGTAGTTCCCGGACCCGCTCAAGAGACCCAGTACTTC. Translation gives CASSVVPGPAQETQYF. The rearrangement uses TRBV9 and TRBJ2-5; D not resolved. Germline CDR1 and CDR2: SGDLS and YYNGEE. This CDR3 has 16 residues. V was cut by 0 bases and J by 2 bases, with 14 bases left in between.

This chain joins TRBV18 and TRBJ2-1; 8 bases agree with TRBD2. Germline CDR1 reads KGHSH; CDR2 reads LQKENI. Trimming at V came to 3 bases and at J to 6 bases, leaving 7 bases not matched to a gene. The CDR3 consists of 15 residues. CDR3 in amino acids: CASSPGLVVGNEQFF. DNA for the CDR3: TGTGCCAGCTCACCGGGACTAGTAGTGGGCAATGAGCAGTTCTTC.

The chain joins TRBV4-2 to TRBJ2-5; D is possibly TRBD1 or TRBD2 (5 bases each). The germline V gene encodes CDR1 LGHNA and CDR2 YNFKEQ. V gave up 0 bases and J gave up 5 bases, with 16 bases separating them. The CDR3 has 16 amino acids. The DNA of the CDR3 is TGTGCCAGCAGCCAAGAACCGGGGCCCGGCGTGGAGACCCAGTACTTC. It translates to CASSQEPGPGVETQYF.

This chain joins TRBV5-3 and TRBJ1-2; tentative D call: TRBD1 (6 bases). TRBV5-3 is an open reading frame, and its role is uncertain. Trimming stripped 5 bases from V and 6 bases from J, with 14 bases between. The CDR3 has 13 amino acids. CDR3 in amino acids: CARRRWGLDGYTF. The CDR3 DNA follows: TGTGCCAGAAGGCGGTGGGGGCTGGATGGCTACACCTTC.

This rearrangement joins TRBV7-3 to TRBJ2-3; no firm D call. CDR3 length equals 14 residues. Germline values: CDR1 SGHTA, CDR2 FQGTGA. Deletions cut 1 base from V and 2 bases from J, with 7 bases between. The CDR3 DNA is TGTGCCAGCAGCTTAAGCGGCCTCACAGATACGCAGTATTTT. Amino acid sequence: CASSLSGLTDTQYF.